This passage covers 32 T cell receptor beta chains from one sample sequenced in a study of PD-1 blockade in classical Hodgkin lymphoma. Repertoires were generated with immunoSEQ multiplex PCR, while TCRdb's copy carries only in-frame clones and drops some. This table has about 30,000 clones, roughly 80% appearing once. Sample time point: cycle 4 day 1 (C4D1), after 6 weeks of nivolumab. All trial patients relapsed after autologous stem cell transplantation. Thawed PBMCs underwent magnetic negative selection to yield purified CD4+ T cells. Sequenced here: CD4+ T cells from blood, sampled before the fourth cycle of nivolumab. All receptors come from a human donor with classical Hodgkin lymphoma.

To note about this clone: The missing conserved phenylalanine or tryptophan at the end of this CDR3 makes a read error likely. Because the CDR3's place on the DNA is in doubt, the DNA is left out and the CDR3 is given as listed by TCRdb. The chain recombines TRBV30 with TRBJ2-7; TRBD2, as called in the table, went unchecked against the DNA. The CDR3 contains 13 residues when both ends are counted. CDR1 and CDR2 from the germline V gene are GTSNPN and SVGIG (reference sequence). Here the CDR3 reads CAWRAGDPPGAGS.

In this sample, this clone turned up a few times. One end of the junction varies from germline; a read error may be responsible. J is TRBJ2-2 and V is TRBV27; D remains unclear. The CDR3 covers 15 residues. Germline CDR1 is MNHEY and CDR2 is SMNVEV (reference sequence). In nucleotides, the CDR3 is TGTGCCACCAGTCCCTTGTGGGGAAACACCGGGGAGCTGTTTTTT. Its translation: CATSPLWGNTGELFF.

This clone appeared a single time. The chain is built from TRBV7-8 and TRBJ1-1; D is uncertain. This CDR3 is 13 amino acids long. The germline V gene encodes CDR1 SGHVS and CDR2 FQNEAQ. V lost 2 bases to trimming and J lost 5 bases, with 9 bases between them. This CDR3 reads CASSLKGGTEAFF. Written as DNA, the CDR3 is TGTGCCAGCAGCTTAAAGGGTGGGACTGAAGCTTTCTTT. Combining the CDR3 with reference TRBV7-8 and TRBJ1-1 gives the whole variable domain GAGVSQSPRYKVAKRGQDVALRCDPISGHVSLFWYQQALGQGPEFLTYFQNEAQLDKSGLPSDRFFAERPEGSVSTLKIQRTQQEDSAVYLCASSLKGGTEAFFGQGTRLTVV.

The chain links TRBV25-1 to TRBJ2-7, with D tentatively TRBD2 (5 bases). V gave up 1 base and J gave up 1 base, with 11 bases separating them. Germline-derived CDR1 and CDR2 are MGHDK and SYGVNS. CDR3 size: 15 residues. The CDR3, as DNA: TGTGCCAGCAGTGAATCTGGAGGAGGATCCTACGAGCAGTACTTC. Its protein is CASSESGGGSYEQYF.

The CDR3 here is CASSSLVGRQGSNYGYTF. CDR3 in DNA: TGTGCCAGCAGCTCACTAGTTGGGAGACAGGGAAGTAACTATGGCTACACCTTC. V usage is TRBV11-2 and J usage is TRBJ1-2; 7 bases are shared with TRBD1. Germline V CDR1 and CDR2: SGHAT, FQNNGV. The CDR3 is 18 amino acids. V trimming: 4 bases; J trimming: 1 base; junction bases outside the gene matches: 15.

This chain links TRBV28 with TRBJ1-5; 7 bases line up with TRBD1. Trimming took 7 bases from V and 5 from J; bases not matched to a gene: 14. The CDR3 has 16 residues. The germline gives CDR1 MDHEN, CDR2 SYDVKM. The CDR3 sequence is CASTKRTGVVHQPQHF. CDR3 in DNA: TGTGCCAGCACTAAGAGAACAGGGGTGGTTCATCAGCCCCAGCATTTT. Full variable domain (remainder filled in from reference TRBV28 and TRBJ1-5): DVKVTQSSRYLVKRTGEKVFLECVQDMDHENMFWYRQDPGLGLRLIYFSYDVKMKEKGDIPEGYSVSREKKERFSLILESASTNQTSMYLCASTKRTGVVHQPQHFGDGTRLSIL.

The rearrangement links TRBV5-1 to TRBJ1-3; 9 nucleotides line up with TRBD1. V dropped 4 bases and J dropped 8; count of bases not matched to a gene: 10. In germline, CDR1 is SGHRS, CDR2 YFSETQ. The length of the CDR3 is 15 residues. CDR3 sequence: CASSTGQGSGDTIYF. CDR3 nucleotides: TGCGCCAGCAGCACAGGACAGGGGAGCGGAGACACCATATATTTT.

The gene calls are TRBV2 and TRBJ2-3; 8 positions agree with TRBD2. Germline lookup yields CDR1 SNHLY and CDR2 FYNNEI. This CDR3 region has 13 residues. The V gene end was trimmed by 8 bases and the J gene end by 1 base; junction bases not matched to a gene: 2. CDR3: CASVRGGTDTQYF. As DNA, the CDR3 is TGTGCCAGCGTGCGGGGGGGCACAGATACGCAGTATTTT.

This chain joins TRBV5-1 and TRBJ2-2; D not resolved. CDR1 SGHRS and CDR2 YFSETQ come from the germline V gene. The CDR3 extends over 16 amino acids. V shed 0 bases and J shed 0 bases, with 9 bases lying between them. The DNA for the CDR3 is TGCGCCAGCAGCTTGGATGGGGATTCGAACACCGGGGAGCTGTTTTTT. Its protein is CASSLDGDSNTGELFF. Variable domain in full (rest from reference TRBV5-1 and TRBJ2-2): KAGVTQTPRYLIKTRGQQVTLSCSPISGHRSVSWYQQTPGQGLQFLFEYFSETQRNKGNFPGRFSGRQFSNSRSEMNVSTLELGDSALYLCASSLDGDSNTGELFFGEGSRLTVL.

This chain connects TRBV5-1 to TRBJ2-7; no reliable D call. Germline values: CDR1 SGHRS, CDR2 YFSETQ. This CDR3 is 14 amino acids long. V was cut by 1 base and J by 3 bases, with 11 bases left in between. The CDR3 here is CASSLQGGNYEQYF. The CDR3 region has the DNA TGCGCCAGCAGCTTGCAAGGCGGAAACTACGAGCAGTACTTC.

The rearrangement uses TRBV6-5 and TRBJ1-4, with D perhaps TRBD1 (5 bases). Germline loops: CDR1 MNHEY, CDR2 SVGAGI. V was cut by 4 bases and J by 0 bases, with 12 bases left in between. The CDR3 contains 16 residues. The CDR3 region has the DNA TGTGCCAGCAGTTTGATACGCAGGGCAACTAATGAAAAACTGTTTTTT. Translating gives CASSLIRRATNEKLFF.

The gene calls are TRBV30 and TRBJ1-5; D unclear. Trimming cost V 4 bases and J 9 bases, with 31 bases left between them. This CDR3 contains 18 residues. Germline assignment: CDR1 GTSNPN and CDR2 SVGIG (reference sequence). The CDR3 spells CAWITALRVPPTLGPQHF. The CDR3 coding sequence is TGTGCCTGGATAACCGCCCTCCGGGTTCCTCCAACCCTAGGGCCCCAGCATTTT.

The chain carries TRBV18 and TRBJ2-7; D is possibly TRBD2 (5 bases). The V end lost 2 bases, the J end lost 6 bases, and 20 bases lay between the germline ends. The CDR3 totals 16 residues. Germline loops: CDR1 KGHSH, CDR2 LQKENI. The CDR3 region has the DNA TGTGCCAGCTCACCAACTCTGGGAGCCCGGGGTTCCGAGCAGTACTTC. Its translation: CASSPTLGARGSEQYF. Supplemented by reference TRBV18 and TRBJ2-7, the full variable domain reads NAGVMQNPRHLVRRRGQEARLRCSPMKGHSHVYWYRQLPEEGLKFMVYLQKENIIDESGMPKERFSAEFPKEGPSILRIQQVVRGDSAAYFCASSPTLGARGSEQYFGPGTRLTVT.

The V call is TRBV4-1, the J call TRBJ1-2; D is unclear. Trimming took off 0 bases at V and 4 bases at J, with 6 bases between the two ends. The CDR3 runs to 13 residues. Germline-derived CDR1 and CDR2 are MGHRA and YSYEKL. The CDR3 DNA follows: TGCGCCAGCAGCCAAGAAGGGCTCTATGGCTACACCTTC. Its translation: CASSQEGLYGYTF.

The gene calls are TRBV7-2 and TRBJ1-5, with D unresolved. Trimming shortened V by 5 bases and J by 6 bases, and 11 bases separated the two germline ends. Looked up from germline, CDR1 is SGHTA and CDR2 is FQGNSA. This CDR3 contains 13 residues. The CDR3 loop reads CASSPGSSQPQHF. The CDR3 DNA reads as TGTGCCAGCAGCCCCGGTTCGTCTCAGCCCCAGCATTTT.

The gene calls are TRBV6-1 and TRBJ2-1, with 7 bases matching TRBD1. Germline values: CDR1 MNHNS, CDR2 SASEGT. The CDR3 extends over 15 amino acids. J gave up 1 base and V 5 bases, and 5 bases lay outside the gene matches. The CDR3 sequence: CASSMTGTSYNEQFF. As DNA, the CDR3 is TGTGCCAGCAGTATGACAGGGACATCCTACAATGAGCAGTTCTTC.

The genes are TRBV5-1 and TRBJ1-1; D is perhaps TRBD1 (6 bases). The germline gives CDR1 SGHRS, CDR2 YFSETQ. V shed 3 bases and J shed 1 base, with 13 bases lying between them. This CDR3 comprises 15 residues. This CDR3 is CASSSTGRTNTEAFF. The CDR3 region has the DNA TGCGCCAGCAGCTCCACAGGGAGGACGAACACTGAAGCTTTCTTT.

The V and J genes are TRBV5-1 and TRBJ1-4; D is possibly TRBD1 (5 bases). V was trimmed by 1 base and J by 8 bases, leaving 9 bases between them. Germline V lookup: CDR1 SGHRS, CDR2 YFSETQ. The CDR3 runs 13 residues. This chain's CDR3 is CASSLRGSEKLFF. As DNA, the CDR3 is TGCGCCAGCAGCTTGAGGGGCTCGGAAAAACTGTTTTTT.

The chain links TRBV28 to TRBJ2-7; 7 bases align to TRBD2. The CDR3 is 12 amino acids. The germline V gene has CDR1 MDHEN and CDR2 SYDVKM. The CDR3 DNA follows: TGTACGGCGGGGGTTGGTTCCTACGAGCAGTACTTC. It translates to CTAGVGSYEQYF.

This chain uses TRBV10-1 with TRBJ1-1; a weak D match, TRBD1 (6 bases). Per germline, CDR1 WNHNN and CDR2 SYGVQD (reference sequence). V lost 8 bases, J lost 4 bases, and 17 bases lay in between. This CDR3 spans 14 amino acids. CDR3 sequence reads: CASASGALGTEAFF. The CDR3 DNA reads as TGCGCCAGCGCTTCGGGGGCTCTCGGCACTGAAGCTTTCTTT.

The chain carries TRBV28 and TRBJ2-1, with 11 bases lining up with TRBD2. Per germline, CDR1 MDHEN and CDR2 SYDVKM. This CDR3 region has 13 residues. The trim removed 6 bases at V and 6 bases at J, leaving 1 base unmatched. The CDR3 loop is CASRLAGVNEQFF. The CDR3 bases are TGTGCCAGCAGACTAGCGGGGGTCAATGAGCAGTTCTTC.

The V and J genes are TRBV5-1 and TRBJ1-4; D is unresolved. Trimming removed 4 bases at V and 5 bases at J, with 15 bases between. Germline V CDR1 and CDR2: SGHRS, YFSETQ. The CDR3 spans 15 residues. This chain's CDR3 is CASSPSGRLNEKLFF. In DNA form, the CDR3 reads TGCGCCAGCAGCCCGTCCGGGAGACTAAATGAAAAACTGTTTTTT. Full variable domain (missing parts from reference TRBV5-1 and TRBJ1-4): KAGVTQTPRYLIKTRGQQVTLSCSPISGHRSVSWYQQTPGQGLQFLFEYFSETQRNKGNFPGRFSGRQFSNSRSEMNVSTLELGDSALYLCASSPSGRLNEKLFFGSGTQLSVL.

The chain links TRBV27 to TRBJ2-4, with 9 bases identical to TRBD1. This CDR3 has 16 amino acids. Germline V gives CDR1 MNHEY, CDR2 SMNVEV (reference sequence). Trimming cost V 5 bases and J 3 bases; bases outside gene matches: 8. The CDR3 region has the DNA TGTGCCAGCAGTAACACAGGGGGCCGATTCAAAAACATTCAGTACTTC. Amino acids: CASSNTGGRFKNIQYF.

The CDR3 sequence: CASSRLTSGGAVETQYF. CDR3 nucleotides: TGTGCCAGCAGTCGCCTTACTAGCGGGGGGGCGGTGGAGACCCAGTACTTC. V gene TRBV28 combines with J gene TRBJ2-5; 13 bases are shared with TRBD2. CDR3 length: 17 amino acids. The V segment lost 5 bases and the J segment 5 bases; nucleotides outside the gene matches: 11. The germline V gene encodes CDR1 MDHEN and CDR2 SYDVKM.

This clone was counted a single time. The CDR3 reads CASSFPGGAGNEQFF. CDR3 DNA: TGTGCCAGCAGCTTTCCCGGGGGGGCGGGCAATGAGCAGTTCTTC. V gene TRBV5-6 combines with J gene TRBJ2-1; TRBD2 matches 8 bases. CDR1 is SGHDT and CDR2 is YYEEEE in the germline V gene. The CDR3 is made up of 15 amino acids. J lost 6 bases, V lost 2 bases, and 7 bases had no gene match.

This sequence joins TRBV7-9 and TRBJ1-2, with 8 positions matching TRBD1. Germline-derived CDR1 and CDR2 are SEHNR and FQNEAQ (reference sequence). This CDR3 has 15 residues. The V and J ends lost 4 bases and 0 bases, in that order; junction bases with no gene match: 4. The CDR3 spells CASSSWDRSNYGYTF. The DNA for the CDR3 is TGTGCCAGCAGCTCTTGGGACAGGTCTAACTATGGCTACACCTTC.

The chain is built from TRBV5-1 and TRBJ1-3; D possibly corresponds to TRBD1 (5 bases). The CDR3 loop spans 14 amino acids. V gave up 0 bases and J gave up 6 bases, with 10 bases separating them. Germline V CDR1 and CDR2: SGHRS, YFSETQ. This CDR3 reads CASSLVQGTNTIYF. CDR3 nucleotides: TGCGCCAGCAGCTTGGTGCAGGGTACAAACACCATATATTTT.

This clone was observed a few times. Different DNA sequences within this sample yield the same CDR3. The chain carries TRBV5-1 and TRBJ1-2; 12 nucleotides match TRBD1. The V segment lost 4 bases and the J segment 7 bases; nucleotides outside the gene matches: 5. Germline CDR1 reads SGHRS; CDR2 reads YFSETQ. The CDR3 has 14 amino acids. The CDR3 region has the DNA TGCGCCAGCAGCCTGGGGACAGGGGGCTTTGGCTACACCTTC. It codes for CASSLGTGGFGYTF.

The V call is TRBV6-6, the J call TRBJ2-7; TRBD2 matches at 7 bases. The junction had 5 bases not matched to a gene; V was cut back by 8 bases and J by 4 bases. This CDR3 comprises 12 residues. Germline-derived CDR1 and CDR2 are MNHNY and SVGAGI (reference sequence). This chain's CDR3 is CASGGGMYEQYF. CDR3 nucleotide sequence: TGTGCCAGCGGGGGGGGGATGTACGAGCAGTACTTC.

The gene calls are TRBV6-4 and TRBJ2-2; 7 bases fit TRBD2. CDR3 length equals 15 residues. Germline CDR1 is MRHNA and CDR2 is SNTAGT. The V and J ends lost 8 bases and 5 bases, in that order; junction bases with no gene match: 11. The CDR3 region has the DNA TGTGCCAGCTGCTTGGGAGGGATGAGGACCGGGGAGCTGTTTTTT. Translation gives CASCLGGMRTGELFF.

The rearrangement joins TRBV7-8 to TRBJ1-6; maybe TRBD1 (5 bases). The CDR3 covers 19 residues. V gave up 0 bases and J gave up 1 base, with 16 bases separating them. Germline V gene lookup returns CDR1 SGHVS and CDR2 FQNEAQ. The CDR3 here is CASSLARWDGGSYNSPLHF. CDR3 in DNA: TGTGCCAGCAGCTTAGCACGTTGGGACGGCGGGTCCTATAATTCACCCCTCCACTTT.

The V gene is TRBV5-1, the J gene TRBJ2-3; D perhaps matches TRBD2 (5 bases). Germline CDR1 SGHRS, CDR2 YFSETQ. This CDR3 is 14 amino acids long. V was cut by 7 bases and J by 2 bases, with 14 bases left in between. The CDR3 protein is CASYEGGITDTQYF. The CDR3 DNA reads TGCGCCAGCTATGAAGGAGGAATCACAGATACGCAGTATTTT.